Below are 13 T cell receptor beta chains sequenced from a single sample in a study of CD8 T cells in Susac syndrome. Random hexamers primed reverse transcription of roughly 0.5 to 1 ug RNA. TCRdb processed the immunoSEQ multiplex PCR reads anew with MiXCR; each CDR3 protein has one entry. The sample consists of around 180,000 distinct CDR3 sequences, nearly 97% of them appearing once. The sequenced sample was CD4+ T cells from PBMCs. Receptor source: a human donor with multiple sclerosis.

This rearrangement joins TRBV15 to TRBJ2-1; 8 bases are a match to TRBD2. The CDR3 runs 19 residues. The germline CDR1 and CDR2 sequences are LNHNV and YYDKDF (reference sequence). V was clipped by 2 bases and J by 1 base; unmatched bases: 13. CDR3 nucleotide sequence: TGTGCCACCAGCAGACCTTACGGGAGGGCAGGGGAATCCTACAATGAGCAGTTCTTC. It yields the protein CATSRPYGRAGESYNEQFF.

V usage is TRBV3-1 and J usage is TRBJ2-1, with 8 bases aligning to TRBD2. The V segment lost 1 base and the J segment 6 bases; nucleotides outside the gene matches: 8. The CDR3 is 16 residues long. Germline values: CDR1 LGHDT, CDR2 YNNKEL (reference sequence). The CDR3 is CASSQGNGLASNEQFF. CDR3 bases: TGTGCCAGCAGCCAAGGGAACGGACTAGCTTCCAATGAGCAGTTCTTC.

The chain links TRBV20-1 to TRBJ2-7; 12 nucleotides align to TRBD2. CDR1 and CDR2 (germline): DFQATT, SNEGSKA (reference sequence). Germline trimming cut 3 bases from V and 9 bases from J; bases unmatched to any gene: 9. The CDR3 is 14 residues long. The CDR3 DNA is TGCAGTGCTAGTAAACTAGCGGGGGGTGGATGGCAGTACTTC. Protein: CSASKLAGGGWQYF.

This clonotype was found a few times. V gene TRBV29-1 combines with J gene TRBJ2-7; possibly TRBD1 or TRBD2 for D (5 bases each). V lost 3 bases to trimming and J lost 5 bases, with 14 bases between them. The CDR3 has 13 residues. CDR1 SQVTM and CDR2 ANQGSEA come from the germline V gene. The CDR3 region has the DNA TGCAGCGTTGATATGGGACGCCGAGACGAGCAGTACTTC. This sequence encodes CSVDMGRRDEQYF.

V gene TRBV20-1 combines with J gene TRBJ1-4, with a weak D call TRBD1 (6 bases). The germline V gene encodes CDR1 DFQATT and CDR2 SNEGSKA (reference sequence). Trimming took 0 bases from V and 8 from J, leaving 13 bases between them. The CDR3 covers 14 residues. Here the CDR3 reads CSARDRQGTEKLFF. In DNA, the CDR3 is TGCAGTGCTAGAGATCGGCAGGGGACGGAAAAACTGTTTTTT.

The chain links TRBV20-1 to TRBJ2-5, with TRBD2 matching over 14 bases. The germline CDR1 and CDR2 sequences are DFQATT and SNEGSKA (reference sequence). The CDR3 spans 18 residues. The J segment lost 2 bases and the V segment lost 5 bases, leaving 13 bases of the junction unmatched. DNA of the CDR3: TGCAGTGCTCCCGGACTAGCGGGGGGCCTACGGAGGCAAGAGACCCAGTACTTC. Translating it yields CSAPGLAGGLRRQETQYF.

The V gene is TRBV2, the J gene TRBJ1-2, with TRBD1 identical over 9 bases. The germline V gene encodes CDR1 SNHLY and CDR2 FYNNEI. The trim removed 4 bases at V and 5 bases at J, leaving 5 bases unmatched. The CDR3 has 14 amino acids. The CDR3: CASSGQQGAYGYTF. The CDR3 DNA sequence: TGTGCCAGCAGTGGGCAACAGGGGGCATATGGCTACACCTTC.

The rearrangement joins TRBV3-1 to TRBJ2-3; 11 positions agree with TRBD2. Per the germline V gene, CDR1 is LGHDT and CDR2 is YNNKEL (reference sequence). V lost 4 bases to trimming and J lost 1 base; unmatched junction nucleotides: 4. This CDR3 contains 16 residues. CDR3 sequence (DNA): TGTGCCAGCAGCCGACCGACTAGCGGGGGCACAGATACGCAGTATTTT. Translating it yields CASSRPTSGGTDTQYF.

This chain uses TRBV12-3 or TRBV12-4 with TRBJ2-1; 12 bases align to TRBD2. V gave up 3 bases and J gave up 0 bases; unmatched junction bases: 9. This CDR3 is built from 19 residues. CDR3: CASSLASGGGPLSYNEQFF. For the CDR3, the DNA is TGTGCCAGCAGTTTGGCTAGCGGGGGGGGACCCCTCTCCTACAATGAGCAGTTCTTC.

The rearrangement uses TRBV7-9 and TRBJ1-6, with D possibly being TRBD1 (5 bases). Germline V lookup: CDR1 SEHNR, CDR2 FQNEAQ (reference sequence). The CDR3 covers 15 residues. Deletions cut 5 bases from V and 6 bases from J, with 14 bases between. The CDR3 DNA sequence: TGTGCCAGCAGCCAGGGAGGGGAGGGTAATTCACCCCTCCACTTT. Protein product: CASSQGGEGNSPLHF.

The rearrangement links TRBV5-1 to TRBJ2-7, with D tentatively TRBD2 (5 bases). Germline loops: CDR1 SGHRS, CDR2 YFSETQ. The CDR3 consists of 16 residues. Trimming removed 3 bases from V and 6 bases from J, with 22 bases in between. The CDR3 loop reads CASSSWVGGGGGEQYF. In DNA form, the CDR3 reads TGCGCCAGCAGCTCGTGGGTCGGAGGCGGCGGAGGCGAGCAGTACTTC.

The chain combines TRBV28 with TRBJ1-6; D possibly corresponds to TRBD1 (6 bases). The ends were cut back, 3 bases at V and 9 bases at J, with 18 bases in the middle. This CDR3 is built from 16 residues. Germline loops: CDR1 MDHEN, CDR2 SYDVKM. The CDR3 protein is CASSFALGGHLSPLHF. Here the CDR3 DNA reads TGTGCCAGCAGTTTTGCGCTGGGGGGGCATCTTTCACCCCTCCACTTT.

The chain recombines TRBV5-1 with TRBJ2-7; a weak D match, TRBD1 (6 bases). CDR3 size: 13 residues. Germline V CDR1 and CDR2: SGHRS, YFSETQ. Trimming pared 0 bases from V and 5 bases from J, leaving 9 bases between. The CDR3 here is CASSLGTDNEQYF. The DNA of the CDR3 is TGCGCCAGCAGCTTGGGGACAGATAACGAGCAGTACTTC.